The 22 T cell receptor beta chains reported below all come from one sample, sequenced in a study of T cells in pancreatic ductal adenocarcinoma. Selected pancreatic ductal adenocarcinoma patients had undergone surgery without neoadjuvant therapy. Sequenced by immunoSEQ multiplex PCR; TCRdb stores in-frame clones only, minus some. The profile shows around 100,000 clones, 90% to 95% of them singletons. The material sequenced was PBMCs. The source is a human donor with pancreatic ductal adenocarcinoma.

CDR3 in DNA: TGCGCCAGCAGCCCGGGAACCGGGGAGCTGTTTTTT. The encoded protein is CASSPGTGELFF. This chain joins TRBV4-1 and TRBJ2-2; D may be TRBD2 (5 bases). This CDR3 region has 12 residues. Deletions cut 4 bases from V and 5 bases from J, with 5 bases between. Germline V gives CDR1 MGHRA, CDR2 YSYEKL.

This chain joins TRBV2 and TRBJ2-1; a weak D match, TRBD2 (5 bases). Germline values: CDR1 SNHLY, CDR2 FYNNEI. This CDR3 has 14 amino acids. Trimming took 6 bases from V and 4 from J, leaving 13 bases between them. The CDR3 region is CASRSGGPYNEQFF. The CDR3 coding sequence is TGTGCCAGCAGATCAGGAGGCCCGTACAATGAGCAGTTCTTC.

The chain combines TRBV27 with TRBJ2-1; D ambiguous. Trimming removed 5 bases at V and 1 base at J, with 15 bases between. The CDR3 is made up of 16 amino acids. Germline lookup yields CDR1 MNHEY and CDR2 SMNVEV (reference sequence). The CDR3 reads CASSPHPGPSYNEQFF. The DNA of the CDR3 is TGTGCCAGCAGTCCCCATCCTGGCCCGTCCTACAATGAGCAGTTCTTC.

V usage is TRBV5-1 and J usage is TRBJ2-5, with 10 positions matching TRBD1. Germline V lookup: CDR1 SGHRS, CDR2 YFSETQ. The CDR3 is 14 residues long. Germline trimming cut 4 bases from V and 5 bases from J; bases unmatched to any gene: 5. The CDR3 bases are TGCGCCAGCAGCCCGACAGGGGGCCGGGAGACCCAGTACTTC. This translates into CASSPTGGRETQYF.

This rearrangement joins TRBV30 to TRBJ1-5; tentative D call: TRBD1 (5 bases). The germline V gene encodes CDR1 GTSNPN and CDR2 SVGIG (reference sequence). CDR3 length: 12 residues. Trimming removed 7 bases at V and 6 bases at J, with 13 bases between. The CDR3 protein is CAYQGSGQPQHF. The CDR3 region has the DNA TGTGCCTATCAGGGATCGGGTCAGCCCCAGCATTTT.

The chain couples TRBV5-1 to TRBJ1-1; 8 bases are shared with TRBD1. The junction had 7 bases not matched to a gene; V was cut back by 7 bases and J by 5 bases. The CDR3 length is 13 residues. Germline-derived CDR1 and CDR2 are SGHRS and YFSETQ. CDR3 sequence (DNA): TGCGCCAGCGCTGGACAGGGAAAAACTGAAGCTTTCTTT. Amino acid sequence: CASAGQGKTEAFF.

About this clone itself: Other DNA sequences in the sample encode the same CDR3. V and J are TRBV7-9 and TRBJ2-7; no firm D call. Trimming pared 1 base from V and 1 base from J, leaving 11 bases between. Germline assignment: CDR1 SEHNR and CDR2 FQNEAQ (reference sequence). CDR3 length: 15 amino acids. CDR3 DNA: TGTGCCAGCAGCTTAGTAGGCGCTAGTTCCTACGAGCAGTACTTC. It encodes CASSLVGASSYEQYF.

The rearrangement links TRBV28 to TRBJ2-5; D perhaps matches TRBD1 (6 bases). This CDR3 region has 14 residues. Germline CDR1 MDHEN, CDR2 SYDVKM. Trimming removed 3 bases from V and 4 bases from J, with 12 bases in between. The CDR3 is CASSLGGTTETQYF. CDR3 nucleotides: TGTGCCAGCAGTTTGGGTGGGACAACAGAGACCCAGTACTTC. Combining the CDR3 with reference TRBV28 and TRBJ2-5 gives the whole variable domain DVKVTQSSRYLVKRTGEKVFLECVQDMDHENMFWYRQDPGLGLRLIYFSYDVKMKEKGDIPEGYSVSREKKERFSLILESASTNQTSMYLCASSLGGTTETQYFGPGTRLLVL.

The chain combines TRBV13 with TRBJ2-7; 9 bases agree with TRBD1. After removal of 5 bases from V and 6 bases from J, the junction contained 17 bases not matched to a gene. Germline V gene lookup returns CDR1 PRHDT and CDR2 FYEKMQ (reference sequence). This CDR3 is 17 amino acids long. The CDR3 spells CASSLSYSGQGLFEQYF. In nucleotides, the CDR3 is TGTGCCAGCAGCCTCAGCTACTCGGGACAGGGTCTTTTCGAGCAGTACTTC. Combining the CDR3 with reference TRBV13 and TRBJ2-7 gives the whole variable domain AAGVIQSPRHLIKEKRETATLKCYPIPRHDTVYWYQQGPGQDPQFLISFYEKMQSDKGSIPDRFSAQQFSDYHSELNMSSLELGDSALYFCASSLSYSGQGLFEQYFGPGTRLTVT.

V is TRBV6-5 and J is TRBJ1-2; D perhaps matches TRBD1 (5 bases). Looked up from germline, CDR1 is MNHEY and CDR2 is SVGAGI. With 2 bases removed from V and 6 bases from J, the gap between germline ends came to 19 bases. This CDR3 region has 16 residues. The CDR3: CASSYDRQLRPNGYTF. The CDR3 DNA sequence: TGTGCCAGCAGTTACGACCGACAGCTAAGACCTAATGGCTACACCTTC.

The rearrangement joins TRBV5-5 to TRBJ1-5; unclear D gene. V dropped 3 bases and J dropped 0 bases, with 7 bases sitting between them. Per germline, CDR1 SGHKS and CDR2 YYEKEE (reference sequence). This CDR3 spans 14 amino acids. The chain's CDR3 is CASSSLISNQPQHF. The CDR3, as DNA: TGTGCCAGCAGCTCCCTTATTAGCAATCAGCCCCAGCATTTT.

V gene TRBV10-3 combines with J gene TRBJ2-2; 8 nucleotides line up with TRBD2. The CDR3 sequence is 15 residues long. The germline V gene has CDR1 ENHRY and CDR2 SYGVKD. The trim removed 0 bases at V and 6 bases at J, leaving 3 bases unmatched. The CDR3, as DNA: TGTGCCATCAGTGAGTCGAACGGGGGGGCCGGGGAGCTGTTTTTT. Its translation: CAISESNGGAGELFF.

This sequence joins TRBV27 and TRBJ2-7; 8 bases are a match to TRBD1. V shed 11 bases, J shed 5 bases, and the junction held 8 bases outside the gene matches. The CDR3 runs to 12 residues. Per the germline V gene, CDR1 is MNHEY and CDR2 is SMNVEV (reference sequence). CDR3: CAGRQGTNEQYF. The CDR3 nucleotides are TGTGCCGGACGACAGGGGACGAACGAGCAGTACTTC.

The chain recombines TRBV29-1 with TRBJ2-7, with D possibly being TRBD2 (6 bases). Germline assignment: CDR1 SQVTM and CDR2 ANQGSEA. The CDR3 runs 13 residues. Trimming stripped 7 bases from V and 1 base from J, with 14 bases between. The CDR3, as DNA: TGCAGCGCCTCGTCTAGCGCATCCTACGAGCAGTACTTC. It specifies CSASSSASYEQYF.

The chain links TRBV27 to TRBJ2-7; 9 positions agree with TRBD2. The CDR3 spans 15 residues. V lost 4 bases and J lost 7; bases outside the gene matches: 11. Germline V gene lookup returns CDR1 MNHEY and CDR2 SMNVEV (reference sequence). In DNA form, the CDR3 reads TGTGCCAGCAGTTGGGGGACTAGCTTAAAGGGGGAGCAGTACTTC. Translation gives CASSWGTSLKGEQYF.

The chain is built from TRBV7-9 and TRBJ2-3; a possible D gene is TRBD1 (6 bases). Germline V gives CDR1 SEHNR, CDR2 FQNEAQ (reference sequence). Trimming removed 5 bases at V and 4 bases at J, with 13 bases between. The CDR3 covers 14 residues. CDR3 DNA: TGTGCCAGCAGCCTCACAGGGATTTCAGATACGCAGTATTTT. Its translation is CASSLTGISDTQYF.

The chain recombines TRBV7-9 with TRBJ2-7; D unclear. V shed 4 bases and J shed 4 bases, with 8 bases lying between them. Germline values: CDR1 SEHNR, CDR2 FQNEAQ (reference sequence). The CDR3 has 12 amino acids. The chain's CDR3 is CASSSSGYEQYF. Here the CDR3 DNA reads TGTGCCAGCAGCTCGTCAGGATACGAGCAGTACTTC.

The CDR3 nucleotides read TGTGCCAGCAGTTCGGACAGGACGGGCTACGAGCAGTACTTC. Protein: CASSSDRTGYEQYF. The chain carries TRBV28 and TRBJ2-7, with TRBD1 identical over 7 bases. V lost 4 bases, J lost 3 bases, and 6 bases stayed unmatched. The CDR3 contains 14 residues. Germline CDR1 and CDR2: MDHEN and SYDVKM.

V gene TRBV2 combines with J gene TRBJ1-2; 8 bases match TRBD1. The germline CDR1 and CDR2 sequences are SNHLY and FYNNEI. The CDR3 is 13 residues long. V shed 7 bases and J 5 bases; nucleotides not matched to a gene: 6. The CDR3 protein is CASMGQEVYGYTF. CDR3 nucleotides: TGTGCCAGCATGGGACAGGAGGTTTATGGCTACACCTTC.

The rearrangement uses TRBV2 and TRBJ2-3, with D perhaps TRBD2 (7 bases). The V gene lost 7 bases and the J gene lost 1 base, with 24 bases spanning the gap. The CDR3 is made up of 18 amino acids. Germline CDR1 reads SNHLY; CDR2 reads FYNNEI. This CDR3 is CASNTPGLTKGGTDTQYF. The CDR3 DNA reads as TGTGCCAGCAATACTCCGGGACTAACGAAGGGGGGCACAGATACGCAGTATTTT.

The chain links TRBV7-9 to TRBJ2-2; the match to TRBD1 covers 10 bases. Germline loops: CDR1 SEHNR, CDR2 FQNEAQ (reference sequence). The CDR3 totals 15 residues. The J segment lost 6 bases and the V segment lost 3 bases, leaving 4 bases of the junction unmatched. In nucleotides, the CDR3 is TGTGCCAGCAGCTTCTCCGGGACAGGGGCCGGGGAGCTGTTTTTT. It is translated as CASSFSGTGAGELFF.

Note on this clone: One end of the junction is discordant with germline, which a read error may explain. The chain uses TRBV7-7 and TRBJ2-3; no reliable D call. The CDR3 totals 15 residues. Germline assignment: CDR1 SSHAT and CDR2 FNYEAQ (reference sequence). The CDR3 sequence: CASSERGGTTDTQYF. As DNA, the CDR3 is TGTGCTAGCAGCGAACGAGGCGGAACCACAGATACGCAGTATTTT. Full variable domain (missing parts from reference TRBV7-7 and TRBJ2-3): GAGVSQSPRYKVTKRGQDVTLRCDPISSHATLYWYQQALGQGPEFLTYFNYEAQPDKSGLPSDRFSAERPEGSISTLTIQRTEQRDSAMYRCASSERGGTTDTQYFGPGTRLTVL.